The present T cell receptor beta chain was sequenced within a study of Ad26.COV2.S vaccination and SARS-CoV-2 variants. The CDR3 has 15 residues. Germline trimming cut 1 base from V and 7 bases from J; bases unmatched to any gene: 5. Germline V gene data show CDR1 as MGHRA and CDR2 as YSYEKL. Treatment: roughly 19 received Ad26.COV2.S at low or high dose, single or two shots; 5 received placebo; per-sample allocation not given. The investigators took samples on day 63 after the first vaccine or placebo injection. In the vaccine, an Ad26 vector expressed the SARS-CoV-2 spike of the Wuhan strain. Here immunoSEQ multiplex PCR was the method, and the copy in TCRdb shows in-frame clones only, minus some. The table has about 390,000 clones, about nine tenths seen once. This clone occurred a few times.

V gene TRBV4-1 combines with J gene TRBJ1-2; 11 bases line up with TRBD1. Sequenced here: peripheral blood, sampled in a trial of Ad26.COV2.S vaccine versus placebo. The source of this sequence is a person aged 18-65 years who received the Ad26.COV2.S COVID-19 vaccine or a placebo. The CDR3 region has the DNA TGCGCCAGCAGCCAAGCCTCCGGGACAGGGGGTGGCTACACCTTC. This translates into CASSQASGTGGGYTF.